The 14 T cell receptor beta chains listed next were all sequenced from one sample in a study of T cells expressing NK-cell markers. TCRdb reanalyzed the 5' RACE reads, giving one entry per CDR3 protein sequence and no DNA. This sample's table reports about 180,000 distinct CDR3 sequences. Sample: blood T cells: a sorted CD56 or NKG2C T cell subset, CD4+ or CD8+ T cells, or bulk PBMC T cells (not recorded which). The receptor source for this set is a woman aged 18-70 years in good health.

The CDR3 loop reads CASRRQGSKRERTGELFF. The chain carries TRBV21-1 and TRBJ2-2; TCRdb outputs TRBD2, but without DNA this stays unchecked. TRBV21-1 is reported as a pseudogene. CDR3 size: 18 residues.

The genes are TRBV18 and TRBJ2-3; TCRdb outputs TRBD1, but without DNA this stays unchecked. Looked up from germline, CDR1 is KGHSH and CDR2 is LQKENI. CDR3 length: 14 residues. CDR3 region: CASSRTGNTDTQYF.

The chain links TRBV11-2 to TRBJ1-4; the TCRdb call, TRBD1, lacks DNA for checking. The V gene's germline CDR1 is SGHAT and CDR2 FQNNGV. CDR3 length equals 17 residues. The CDR3 spells CASSLDHGGQGYEKLFF. Supplemented by reference TRBV11-2 and TRBJ1-4, the full variable domain reads EAGVAQSPRYKIIEKRQSVAFWCNPISGHATLYWYQQILGQGPKLLIQFQNNGVVDDSQLPKDRFSAERLKGVDSTLKIQPAKLEDSAVYLCASSLDHGGQGYEKLFFGSGTQLSVL.

The genes are TRBV3-1 and TRBJ2-5; the TCRdb call, TRBD2, lacks DNA for checking. This CDR3 region has 17 residues. CDR1 is LGHDT, CDR2 YNNKEL, per germline (reference sequence). The CDR3: CASSQSLGRGGGETQYF.

The J gene is TRBJ2-3, the V gene TRBV7-3; TCRdb designates TRBD2, a call that cannot be tested without DNA. Per germline, CDR1 SGHTA and CDR2 FQGTGA. The CDR3 is 18 amino acids. CDR3 sequence: CASSLLQASGGPTDTQYF.

The chain couples TRBV5-1 to TRBJ2-1; TCRdb reports TRBD1, a call that lacks DNA to check it against. CDR1 and CDR2 from the germline V gene are SGHRS and YFSETQ. The CDR3 length is 16 residues. The CDR3: CASKGGGSNYYNEQFF.

V gene TRBV20-1 combines with J gene TRBJ1-5. Germline CDR1 and CDR2: DFQATT and SNEGSKA (reference sequence). This CDR3 has 16 residues. CDR3 in amino acids: CSARGRTGYSNQPQHF.

The rearrangement links TRBV12-3 or TRBV12-4 to TRBJ2-7; the D call of TRBD2 rests on TCRdb alone, since no DNA is present to check it. This CDR3 region has 15 residues. The CDR3 is CASSERTSGSHEQYF.

This rearrangement joins TRBV11-2 to TRBJ1-2; TCRdb indicates TRBD1, and absent DNA this call remains unverified. The CDR3 is 15 residues long. Germline values: CDR1 SGHAT, CDR2 FQNNGV. The CDR3 sequence: CASSALRGSHYGYTF.

CDR3 residues: CASRAQGVYVNSPLHF. This chain joins TRBV7-9 and TRBJ1-6; the D gene TCRdb calls, TRBD1, cannot be checked with no DNA. This CDR3 has 16 amino acids. The germline V gene has CDR1 SEHNR and CDR2 FQNEAQ (reference sequence).

The V call is TRBV5-1, the J call TRBJ2-3; TCRdb's D call, TRBD2, is unchecked because there is no DNA. Germline V gives CDR1 SGHRS, CDR2 YFSETQ. The CDR3 runs 14 residues. This chain's CDR3 is CASSLAGDSDTQYF.

The chain uses TRBV20-1 and TRBJ2-5; TCRdb lists TRBD2, though no DNA is available to test this call. This CDR3 is 15 amino acids long. Germline V gives CDR1 DFQATT, CDR2 SNEGSKA (reference sequence). The CDR3 sequence: CSARGLAGDLGTQYF.

V and J are TRBV7-3 and TRBJ2-7; TCRdb returns TRBD2, unconfirmable since there is no DNA. The CDR3 runs 14 residues. Germline CDR1 is SGHTA and CDR2 is FQGTGA. This CDR3 is CASSPSGGKGEQYF.

The chain combines TRBV30 with TRBJ2-7; TCRdb's assignment of TRBD1 cannot be checked, as there is no DNA. Germline V gene data show CDR1 as GTSNPN and CDR2 as SVGIG (reference sequence). This CDR3 has 15 residues. The CDR3 sequence: CAWSLPGTVSYEQYF.